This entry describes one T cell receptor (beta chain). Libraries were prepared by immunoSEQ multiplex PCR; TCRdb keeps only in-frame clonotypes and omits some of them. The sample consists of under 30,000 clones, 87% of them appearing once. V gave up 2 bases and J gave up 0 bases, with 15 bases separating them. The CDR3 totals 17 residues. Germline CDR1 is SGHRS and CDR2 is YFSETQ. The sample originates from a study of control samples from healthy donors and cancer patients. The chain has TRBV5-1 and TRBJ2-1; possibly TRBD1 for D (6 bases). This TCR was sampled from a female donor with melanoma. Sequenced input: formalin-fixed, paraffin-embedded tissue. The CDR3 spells CASSLIGARGSYNEQFF. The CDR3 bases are TGCGCCAGCAGCTTAATAGGGGCCAGGGGCTCCTACAATGAGCAGTTCTTC.